The T cell receptor beta chain described here comes from a study of T cell changes during pregnancy in multiple sclerosis. Here immunoSEQ multiplex PCR was the method, and the copy in TCRdb shows in-frame clones only, minus some. The data hold 50,000 to 65,000 clones, with approximately 93% observed a single time. With 3 bases clipped from V and 0 bases from J, the junction kept 11 bases outside the gene matches. The CDR3 length is 17 residues. Germline CDR1 SQVTM, CDR2 ANQGSEA. This receptor was identified in a female donor with multiple sclerosis, enrolled in a pregnancy study. The chain is built from TRBV29-1 and TRBJ2-1; TRBD2 matches at 7 bases. Here the sequenced sample was CD8+ T cells from peripheral blood mononuclear cells, taken in the second trimester of pregnancy. The CDR3 DNA reads as TGCAGCGTTGAGAGTACCCTAGCGGAGGGCTCCTACAATGAGCAGTTCTTC. This gives the protein CSVESTLAEGSYNEQFF.